One sample yielded the 10 T cell receptor beta chains listed below, sequenced in a study of tissue T cells after allogeneic stem cell transplantation (dated by TCRdb to 2021 to 2024). Library creation used the immunoSEQ multiplex PCR assay. The clones in this table, taken by TCRdb from immuneACCESS, are in-frame only. Not every clone is retained; where verified, under half of the shortfall comes from an unresolved V gene, and the cause of the rest is unknown. The sample records over 7,500 clones, 45% of which are singletons. Around 7% of the sample belongs to the ten largest clones. The label giving this sample's time point can be read as: mouse harvest day 7 after allogeneic transplant. Each mouse graft consisted of 10^7 T-cell-depleted bone marrow cells plus 10^6 splenic CD5+ T cells and was given by tail vein injection. Sequencing was carried out using gut tissue. The receptors shown here come from a female BALB/c mouse given C57BL/6 T cells with graft-versus-host disease after an allogeneic hematopoietic cell transplant.

Note on this clone: The gene symbols are mouse symbols. The read ends 1 residue before the CDR3 terminus; that terminus is restored from the germline J gene. The rearrangement links TRBV29 to TRBJ1-1; tentatively, D is TRBD1 (5 bases). V was shortened by 1 base and J by 5 bases, with 5 bases between the two germline ends. Germline loops: CDR1 MSHET, CDR2 SYDVDS. The CDR3 has 12 residues. CDR3 residues: CASSLWGTEVFF. The covered CDR3 bases are TGTGCTAGCAGTTTATGGGGGACAGAAGTCTTC.

This clone was counted between two and nine times. Mouse germline and gene names are used. Read data end 1 residue before the CDR3 end; the end is taken from the germline J gene. The V and J genes are TRBV26 and TRBJ1-1; maybe TRBD1 (5 bases). Per the germline V gene, CDR1 is KGHPV and CDR2 is FQNQEV (reference sequence). This CDR3 region has 14 residues. The V end lost 2 bases, the J end lost 3 bases, and 10 bases lay between the germline ends. The CDR3 region is CASSLTGRHTEVFF. Partial CDR3 DNA: TGTGCCAGCAGTCTGACAGGAAGGCACACAGAAGTCTTC.

A remark on this clone: Germline and genes: mouse. The read stops 1 residue short of the end of the CDR3; the missing end is completed from the germline J gene. J is TRBJ2-5 and V is TRBV16; D uncertain. Germline V gene lookup returns CDR1 SGHSA and CDR2 FRNQAP. V dropped 0 bases and J dropped 3 bases, with 7 bases sitting between them. The CDR3 is 14 amino acids. The CDR3 sequence is CASSLEAKQDTQYF. The sequenced part of the CDR3 DNA is TGTGCAAGCAGCTTAGAAGCCAAACAAGACACCCAGTAC.

Of note for this clone: The genes are named according to mouse. The CDR3 goes on 1 residue after the read ends, and that part is filled in from the germline J gene. The V gene is TRBV13-2, the J gene TRBJ2-7; no clear D. Germline-derived CDR1 and CDR2 are NNHNN and SYGAGS (reference sequence). Trimming took 5 bases from V and 2 from J, leaving 11 bases between them. The CDR3 is made up of 13 amino acids. The sequenced part of the CDR3 DNA is TGTGCCAGCGGCCCCGGGGTGACCTATGAACAGTAC. It codes for CASGPGVTYEQY. The entire CDR3 is CASGPGVTYEQYF.

A remark on this clone: These gene names are mouse names. The read finishes 1 residue shy of the CDR3 end, and the germline J gene is used to complete it. The chain carries TRBV13-3 and TRBJ2-7, with TRBD1 matching over 10 bases. CDR1 is NNHDY, CDR2 SYVADS, per germline. The CDR3 sequence is 14 residues long. V was pared by 0 bases and J by 6 bases, with 3 bases of the junction left unmatched. The covered CDR3 bases are TGTGCCAGCAGTGATGGACAGGGGGCGCTTGAACAGTAC. It is translated as CASSDGQGALEQY. In full, the CDR3 is CASSDGQGALEQYF.

In this sample, this clone turned up once. Gene names and germline refer to mouse. The missing CDR3 end, 1 residue past where the read stops, is filled in from the germline J gene. The sample holds other DNA sequences that translate to the same CDR3. This rearrangement joins TRBV16 to TRBJ2-3; D remains ambiguous. CDR3 length: 13 amino acids. Trimming removed 1 base from V and 1 base from J, with 3 bases in between. Germline V gene sequence: CDR1 SGHSA, CDR2 FRNQAP. The DNA read from the CDR3 is TGTGCAAGCAGCTTAGGCGGTGCAGAAACGCTGTAT. Translating gives CASSLGGAETLY. In full, the CDR3 is CASSLGGAETLYF.

Details on this clone: Any gene name here is a mouse gene name. The read terminates 1 residue ahead of where the CDR3 ends, so the germline J gene completes it. The chain combines TRBV3 with TRBJ2-5, with D perhaps matching TRBD2 (6 bases). This CDR3 is built from 14 residues. Germline V gives CDR1 SNHLY, CDR2 FYNGKV (reference sequence). V was cut by 1 base and J by 5 bases, with 10 bases left in between. Incomplete CDR3 DNA: TGTGCCAGCAGCTTAGTTGGGGGTTCAGACACCCAGTAC. Encoded protein: CASSLVGGSDTQY. The whole CDR3 sequence reads CASSLVGGSDTQYF.

As to this clone: Gene names are mouse gene names. The DNA read from the CDR3 is TGTGCCAGCAGTCTCTCCTGGGGAATTCAAAACACCTTGTAC. Translating it yields CASSLSWGIQNTLY. The entire CDR3 sequence reads CASSLSWGIQNTLYF. The chain joins TRBV26 to TRBJ2-4, with D possibly TRBD2 on 6 matching bases. Sequencing ends 1 residue short of the CDR3 end; the germline J gene provides the rest. V shed 3 bases and J shed 2 bases, with 12 bases lying between them. Germline CDR1 and CDR2: KGHPV and FQNQEV (reference sequence). CDR3 length: 15 residues.

Notes on this clone: Gene names and germline refer to mouse. With the read ending 1 residue before the CDR3 end, the germline J gene is used to fill in that end. V is TRBV5 and J is TRBJ2-5, with TRBD2 matching 11 bases. V dropped 3 bases and J dropped 4; count of bases not matched to a gene: 0. CDR1 is LGHNA and CDR2 is YNLKQL in the germline V gene (reference sequence). This CDR3 contains 14 residues. The part of the CDR3 DNA that was read is TGTGCCAGCAGCCAGGACTGGGGGGAAGACACCCAGTAC. It specifies CASSQDWGEDTQY. The full CDR3 reads CASSQDWGEDTQYF.

In its sample, this clone is medium-sized. Gene names are mouse gene names. The CDR3 end is not reached by the read, which stops 1 residue before it; the germline J gene fills it in. The rearrangement links TRBV26 to TRBJ1-4, with TRBD1 matching 7 bases. CDR1 is KGHPV and CDR2 is FQNQEV in the germline V gene (reference sequence). Trimming cost V 4 bases and J 4 bases; bases outside gene matches: 6. The CDR3 extends over 15 amino acids. CDR3 amino acids: CASSHTGEVNERLFF. The part of the CDR3 DNA that was read is TGTGCCAGCAGTCACACAGGGGAGGTCAACGAAAGATTATTT.